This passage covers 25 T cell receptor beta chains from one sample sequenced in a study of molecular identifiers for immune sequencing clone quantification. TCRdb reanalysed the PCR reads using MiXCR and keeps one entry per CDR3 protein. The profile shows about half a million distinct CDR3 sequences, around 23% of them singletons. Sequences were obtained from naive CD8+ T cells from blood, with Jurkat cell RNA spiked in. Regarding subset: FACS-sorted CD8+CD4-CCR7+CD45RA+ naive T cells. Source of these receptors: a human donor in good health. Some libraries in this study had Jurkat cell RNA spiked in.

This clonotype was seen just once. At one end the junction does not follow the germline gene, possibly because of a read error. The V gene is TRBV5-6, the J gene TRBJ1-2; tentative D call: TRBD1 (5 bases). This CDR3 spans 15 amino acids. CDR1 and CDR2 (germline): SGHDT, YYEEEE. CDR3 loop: CASLQLDSPNYSYTF. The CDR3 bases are TGTGCCAGCTTGCAGCTCGACAGCCCTAACTATAGCTACACCTTC.

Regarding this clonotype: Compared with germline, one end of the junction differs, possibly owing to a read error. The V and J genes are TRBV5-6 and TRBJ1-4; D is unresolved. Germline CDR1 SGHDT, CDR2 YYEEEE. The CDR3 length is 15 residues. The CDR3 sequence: CASSSIGEKNEKLYF. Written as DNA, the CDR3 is TGTGCCAGCAGCTCTATCGGGGAAAAAAATGAAAAACTGTATTTT.

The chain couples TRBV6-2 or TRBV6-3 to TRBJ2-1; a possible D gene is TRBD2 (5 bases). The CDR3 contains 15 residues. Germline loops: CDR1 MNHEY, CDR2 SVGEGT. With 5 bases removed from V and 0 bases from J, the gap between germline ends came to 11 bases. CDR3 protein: CASSRSGSSYNEQFF. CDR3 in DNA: TGTGCCAGCAGTCGGAGCGGTAGCTCCTACAATGAGCAGTTCTTC.

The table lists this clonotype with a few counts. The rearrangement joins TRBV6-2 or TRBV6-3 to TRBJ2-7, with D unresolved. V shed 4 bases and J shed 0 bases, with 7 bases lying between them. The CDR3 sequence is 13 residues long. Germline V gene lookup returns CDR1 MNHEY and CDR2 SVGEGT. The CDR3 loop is CASSWSSSYEQYF. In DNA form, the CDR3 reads TGTGCCAGCAGTTGGTCTAGCTCCTACGAGCAGTACTTC.

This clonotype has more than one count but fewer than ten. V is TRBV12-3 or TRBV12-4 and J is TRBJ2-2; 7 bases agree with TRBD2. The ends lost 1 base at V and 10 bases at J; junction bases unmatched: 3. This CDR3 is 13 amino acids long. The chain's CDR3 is CASSLGGLLELFF. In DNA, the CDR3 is TGTGCCAGCAGTTTAGGGGGACTACTGGAGCTGTTTTTT.

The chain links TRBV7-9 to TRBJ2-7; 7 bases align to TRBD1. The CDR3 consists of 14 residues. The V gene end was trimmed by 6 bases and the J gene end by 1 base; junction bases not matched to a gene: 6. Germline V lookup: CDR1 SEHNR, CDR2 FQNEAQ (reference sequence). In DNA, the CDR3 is TGTGCCAGCAGTCCCGGACAGGAGTCCTACGAGCAGTACTTC. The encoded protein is CASSPGQESYEQYF.

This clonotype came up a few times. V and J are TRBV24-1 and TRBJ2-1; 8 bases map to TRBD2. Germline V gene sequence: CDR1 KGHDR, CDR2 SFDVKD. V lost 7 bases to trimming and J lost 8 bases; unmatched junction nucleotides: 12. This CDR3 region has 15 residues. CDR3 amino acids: CATRPSGSSGDEQFF. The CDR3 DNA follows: TGTGCCACCAGACCGAGCGGGAGTAGTGGGGATGAGCAGTTCTTC.

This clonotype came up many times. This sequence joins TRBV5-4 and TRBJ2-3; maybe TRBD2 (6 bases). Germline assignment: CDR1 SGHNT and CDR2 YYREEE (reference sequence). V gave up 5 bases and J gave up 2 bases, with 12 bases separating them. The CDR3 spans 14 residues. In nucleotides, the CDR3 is TGTGCCAGCAGTCAGACTAGTGTCACAGATACGCAGTATTTT. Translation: CASSQTSVTDTQYF.

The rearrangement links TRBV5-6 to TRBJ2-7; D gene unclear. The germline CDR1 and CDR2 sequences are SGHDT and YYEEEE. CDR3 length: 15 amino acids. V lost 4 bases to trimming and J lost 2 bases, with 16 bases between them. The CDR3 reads CASSLGRGTPYEQYF. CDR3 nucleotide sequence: TGTGCCAGCAGCCTGGGCCGAGGAACTCCCTACGAGCAGTACTTC.

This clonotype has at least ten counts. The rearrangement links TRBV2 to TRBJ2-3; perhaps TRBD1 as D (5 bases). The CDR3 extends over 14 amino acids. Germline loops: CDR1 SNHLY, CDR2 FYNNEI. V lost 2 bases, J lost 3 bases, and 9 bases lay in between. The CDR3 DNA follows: TGTGCCAGCAGTGAAAGGGGTTGGACAGATACGCAGTATTTT. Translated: CASSERGWTDTQYF.

CDR3 DNA sequence: TGTGCCAGCAGTTCGCTACCGGGACAGGGGGCCCTTGAGCAGTTCTTC. Amino acids: CASSSLPGQGALEQFF. The V call is TRBV12-3 or TRBV12-4, the J call TRBJ2-1; TRBD1 aligns across 12 bases. V was clipped by 4 bases and J by 9 bases; unmatched bases: 10. The CDR3 has 16 residues.

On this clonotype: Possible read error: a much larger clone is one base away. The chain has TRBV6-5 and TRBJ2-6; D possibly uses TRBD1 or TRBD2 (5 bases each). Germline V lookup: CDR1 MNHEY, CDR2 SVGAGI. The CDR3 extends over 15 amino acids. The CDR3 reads CASGLEGSGANVLAF. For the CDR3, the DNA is TGTGCCAGCGGGTTAGAGGGATCTGGGGCCAACGTCCTGGCTTTC.

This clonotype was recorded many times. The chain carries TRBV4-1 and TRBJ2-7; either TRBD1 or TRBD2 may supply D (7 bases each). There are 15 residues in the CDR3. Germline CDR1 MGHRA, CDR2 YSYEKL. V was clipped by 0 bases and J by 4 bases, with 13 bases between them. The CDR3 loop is CASSQEPGGGYEQYF. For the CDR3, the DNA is TGCGCCAGCAGCCAAGAGCCAGGGGGAGGGTACGAGCAGTACTTC.

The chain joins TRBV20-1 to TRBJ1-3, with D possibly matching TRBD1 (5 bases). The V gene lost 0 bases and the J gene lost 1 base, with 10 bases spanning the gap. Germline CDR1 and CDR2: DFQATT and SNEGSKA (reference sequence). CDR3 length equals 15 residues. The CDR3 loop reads CSARDKGLSGNTIYF. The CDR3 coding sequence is TGCAGTGCTAGAGATAAGGGGCTTTCTGGAAACACCATATATTTT.

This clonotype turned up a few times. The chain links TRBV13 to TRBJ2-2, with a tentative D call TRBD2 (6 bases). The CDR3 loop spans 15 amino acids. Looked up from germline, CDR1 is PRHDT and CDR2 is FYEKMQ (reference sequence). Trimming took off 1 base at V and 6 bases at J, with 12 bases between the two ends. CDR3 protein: CASSLDGSSSGELFF. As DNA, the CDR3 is TGTGCCAGCAGCTTAGACGGGAGCAGTTCCGGGGAGCTGTTTTTT.

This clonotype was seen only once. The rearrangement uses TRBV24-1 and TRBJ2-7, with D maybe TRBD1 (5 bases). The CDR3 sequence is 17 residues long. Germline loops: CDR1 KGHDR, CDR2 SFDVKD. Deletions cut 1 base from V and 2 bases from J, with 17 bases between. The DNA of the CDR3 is TGTGCCACCAGTGATTTAGCGACAGCCCAGCGCCCCTACGAGCAGTACTTC. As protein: CATSDLATAQRPYEQYF.

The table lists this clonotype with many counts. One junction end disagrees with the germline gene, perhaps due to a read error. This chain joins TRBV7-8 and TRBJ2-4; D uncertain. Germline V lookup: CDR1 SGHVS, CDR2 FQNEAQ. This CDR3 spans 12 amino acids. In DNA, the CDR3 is TGTGCCAGCAGCTTAGCCGCTGGGTTTCAATACTTC. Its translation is CASSLAAGFQYF.

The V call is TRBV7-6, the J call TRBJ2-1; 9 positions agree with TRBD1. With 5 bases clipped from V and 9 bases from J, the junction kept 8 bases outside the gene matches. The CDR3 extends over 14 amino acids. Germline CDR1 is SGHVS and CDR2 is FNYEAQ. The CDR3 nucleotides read TGTGCCAGCAGCACTCTACAGGGGGCGAGTGAGCAGTTCTTC. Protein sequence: CASSTLQGASEQFF.

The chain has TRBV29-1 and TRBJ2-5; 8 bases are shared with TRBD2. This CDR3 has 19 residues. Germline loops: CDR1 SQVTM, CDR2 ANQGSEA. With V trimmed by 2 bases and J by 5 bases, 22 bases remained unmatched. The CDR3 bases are TGCAGCGTTGAAAAGTACGGGAGGGCCGGTCGGGGGTTTAGCGAGACCCAGTACTTC. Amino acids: CSVEKYGRAGRGFSETQYF. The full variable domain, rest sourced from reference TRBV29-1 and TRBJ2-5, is SAVISQKPSRDICQRGTSLTIQCQVDSQVTMMFWYRQQPGQSLTLIATANQGSEATYESGFVIDKFPISRPNLTFSTLTVSNMSPEDSSIYLCSVEKYGRAGRGFSETQYFGPGTRLLVL.

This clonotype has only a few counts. The chain's CDR3 is CASSQGQGPEEQYF. The CDR3 DNA reads as TGCGCCAGCAGCCAAGGACAGGGACCGGAGGAGCAGTACTTC. The chain has TRBV4-1 and TRBJ2-7; TRBD1 agrees at 7 bases. This CDR3 comprises 14 residues. The germline V gene encodes CDR1 MGHRA and CDR2 YSYEKL. Trimming removed 1 base from V and 7 bases from J; junction bases left unmatched: 7.

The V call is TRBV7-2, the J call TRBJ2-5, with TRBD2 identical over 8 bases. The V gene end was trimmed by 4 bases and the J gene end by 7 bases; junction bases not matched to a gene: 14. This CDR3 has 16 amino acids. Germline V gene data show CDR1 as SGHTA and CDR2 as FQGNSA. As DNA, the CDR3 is TGTGCCAGCAGCTACCGCGGTAGCGGGGAGTTTGCGACCCAGTACTTC. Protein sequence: CASSYRGSGEFATQYF.

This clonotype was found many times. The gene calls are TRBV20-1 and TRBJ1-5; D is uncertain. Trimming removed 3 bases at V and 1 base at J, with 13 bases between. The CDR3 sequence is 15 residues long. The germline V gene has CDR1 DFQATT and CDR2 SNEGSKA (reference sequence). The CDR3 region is CSASEVYGSNQPQHF. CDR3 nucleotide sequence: TGCAGTGCTAGCGAGGTTTACGGAAGCAATCAGCCCCAGCATTTT.

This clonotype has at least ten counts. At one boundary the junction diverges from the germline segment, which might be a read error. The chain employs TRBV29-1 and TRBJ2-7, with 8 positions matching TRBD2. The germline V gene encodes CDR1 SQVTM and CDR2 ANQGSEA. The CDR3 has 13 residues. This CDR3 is CSVEAGEIYEQYF. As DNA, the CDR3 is TGCAGCGTGGAAGCGGGAGAGATATACGAGCAGTACTTC.

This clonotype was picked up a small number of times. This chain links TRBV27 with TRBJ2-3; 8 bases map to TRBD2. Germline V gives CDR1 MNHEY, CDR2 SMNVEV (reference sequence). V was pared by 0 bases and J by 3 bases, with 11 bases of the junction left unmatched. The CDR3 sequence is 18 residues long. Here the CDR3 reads CASSLSRLSGSHTDTQYF. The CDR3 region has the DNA TGTGCCAGCAGTTTATCCCGTTTGAGCGGGAGTCATACAGATACGCAGTATTTT.

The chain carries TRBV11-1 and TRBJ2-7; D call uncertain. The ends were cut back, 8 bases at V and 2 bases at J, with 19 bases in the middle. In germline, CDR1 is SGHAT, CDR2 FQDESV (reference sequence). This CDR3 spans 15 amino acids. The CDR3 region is CASGSGSFTPYEQYF. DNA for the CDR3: TGTGCCAGCGGCTCGGGCAGCTTTACCCCCTACGAGCAGTACTTC.